The present TCR beta chain was sequenced within a study of cytomegalovirus exposure and HLA in healthy donors. Repertoires were generated with immunoSEQ multiplex PCR, while TCRdb's copy carries only in-frame clones and drops some. The sample has 110,000 to 150,000 clones, 94% seen once. Trimming at V came to 4 bases and at J to 10 bases, leaving 14 bases not matched to a gene. The CDR3 is 15 residues long. Per the germline V gene, CDR1 is SGDLS and CDR2 is YYNGEE. The TCR was taken from a man younger than 35 in good health and CMV-seropositive. The chain joins TRBV9 to TRBJ2-1, with 7 bases aligning to TRBD2. Sequenced: PBMCs. Here the CDR3 reads CASSPTGVFSGEQFF. The CDR3 nucleotides are TGTGCCAGCAGCCCCACTGGGGTCTTTAGCGGGGAGCAGTTCTTC. Using reference TRBV9 and TRBJ2-1 for the parts outside the CDR3, the full variable domain is DSGVTQTPKHLITATGQRVTLRCSPRSGDLSVYWYQQSLDQGLQFLIQYYNGEERAKGNILERFSAQQFPDLHSELNLSSLELGDSALYFCASSPTGVFSGEQFFGPGTRLTVL.